The sequence of this TCR beta chain was determined in a study of T cell responses to AZD1222 COVID-19 vaccine. General observations from the study: Repertoires in all cases were sampled only once the peak T cell response had passed. A rise in Spike-specific TCR breadth and depth followed two AZD1222 doses. Just six or seven AZD1222 recipients tested seropositive at baseline. CD4 TCRs linked to vaccination spanned spike, dominating at 160-218 and 743-854.

Between the trimmed V and J ends, which lost 2 bases and 2 bases, there was a span of 10 bases. This CDR3 region has 14 residues. From germline, CDR1 is MNHEY and CDR2 SVGAGI. Concerning this clone itself: No antigen is known for it.

The data were produced by immunoSEQ multiplex PCR, yet TCRdb's version contains in-frame clones alone and is incomplete. The sample features about 140,000 clones, with about 2.2% in its top ten. This TCR was recovered from an adult in good health. The sequenced material came from peripheral blood. The rearrangement links TRBV6-5 to TRBJ2-7; D gene ambiguous. The chain's CDR3 is CASSYGGITYEQYF. In DNA form, the CDR3 reads TGTGCCAGCAGTTACGGCGGCATTACCTACGAGCAGTACTTC.